This T cell receptor (beta chain) was captured in a study of control samples from healthy donors and cancer patients. Measured with immunoSEQ multiplex PCR; TCRdb has only the in-frame clones, and not every one. The table lists about 180,000 clones, roughly 92% of them singletons. Germline lookup yields CDR1 DFQATT and CDR2 SNEGSKA (reference sequence). Trimming stripped 3 bases from V and 1 base from J, with 16 bases between. The CDR3 has 16 residues. Sequencing used blood. This rearrangement joins TRBV20-1 to TRBJ1-5; D is possibly TRBD1 (6 bases). This receptor was identified in a man younger than 40 in good health. The CDR3 here is CSASSRARGSNQPQHF. CDR3 DNA sequence: TGCAGTGCTAGTTCCAGGGCCAGGGGAAGCAATCAGCCCCAGCATTTT.